This TCR beta chain comes out of a study of breast tumors, draining lymph nodes, adjacent tissues. Each CDR3 protein is one row after TCRdb ran MiXCR on the multiplex PCR reads. The repertoire consists of 200,000 to 250,000 distinct CDR3 sequences, with roughly 30% occurring once and the leading ten covering 1.2% to 1.5%. Breast cancer patients provided tissue from their axillary draining lymph nodes. CDR1 is SGDLS and CDR2 is YYNGEE in the germline V gene. V gave up 3 bases and J gave up 3 bases, with 14 bases separating them. The CDR3 is 15 residues long. This chain uses TRBV9 with TRBJ2-3; the D gene is possibly TRBD2 (6 bases). The TCR sequence derives from a female donor with breast cancer. Some clones in this sample may be carry-over from other donors' samples. Sequenced sample: axillary lymph node tissue. The CDR3 DNA follows: TGTGCCAGCAGCGGCGGAGGGTCTCTGACAGATACGCAGTATTTT. Its protein is CASSGGGSLTDTQYF.